This TCR beta chain comes out of a study of blood T cell repertoires in COVID-19. Study background: Spain, Italy and the United States supplied samples that represented acute and convalescent COVID-19. Sample material is recorded as cDNA or gDNA derived from T cells, B-cell-depleted T cells, or PBMCs.

Measured with immunoSEQ multiplex PCR; TCRdb has only the in-frame clones, and not every one. Among tens of thousands of clones listed, more than 85% were seen once. In germline, CDR1 is SGHRS, CDR2 YFSETQ. The CDR3 is 15 residues long. V was clipped by 2 bases and J by 0 bases; unmatched bases: 1. This TCR was sampled from a man aged 40-50 years with COVID-19, enrolled during active disease. Sequencing was done on a sample of peripheral blood. The rearrangement links TRBV5-1 to TRBJ2-2; the match to TRBD1 covers 7 bases. CDR3 region: CASSFQGANTGELFF. As DNA, the CDR3 is TGCGCCAGCAGCTTCCAGGGGGCGAACACCGGGGAGCTGTTTTTT. The full variable domain, rest sourced from reference TRBV5-1 and TRBJ2-2, is KAGVTQTPRYLIKTRGQQVTLSCSPISGHRSVSWYQQTPGQGLQFLFEYFSETQRNKGNFPGRFSGRQFSNSRSEMNVSTLELGDSALYLCASSFQGANTGELFFGEGSRLTVL.